This T cell receptor beta chain was sequenced in a study of blood T cell repertoires in COVID-19. Study background: T cells, B-cell-depleted T cells, or PBMCs provided the cDNA or gDNA that served as material.

The CDR3 loop spans 15 amino acids. Per germline, CDR1 SGHKS and CDR2 YYEKEE (reference sequence). V lost 2 bases, J lost 4 bases, and 6 bases stayed unmatched. This clone appeared a few times. Clones were read by immunoSEQ multiplex PCR, and TCRdb kept only the in-frame ones, dropping some. The sample gives almost 35,000 clones, roughly 90% of which show up once; less than 50% is in the top ten. The TCR was taken from a man aged 55 to 70 with active or convalescent COVID-19. The rearrangement joins TRBV5-5 to TRBJ2-5, with TRBD1 matching over 9 bases. The sample comprised peripheral blood. The CDR3 sequence: CASSLGDRGGETQYF. In nucleotides, the CDR3 is TGTGCCAGCAGCTTAGGTGACAGGGGGGGAGAGACCCAGTACTTC.